This T cell receptor (beta chain) was identified during a study of OX40 agonist ivuxolimab in advanced cancers. Findings and limits, study-wide: There were also nonresponders showing low normalized T-cell clonal expansion.

J lost 10 bases, V lost 2 bases, and 16 bases had no gene match. Germline CDR1 is ENHRY and CDR2 is SYGVKD. CDR3 length equals 16 residues. Notes on this clone: Antigen unknown.

Method: immunoSEQ multiplex PCR; TCRdb's copy keeps in-frame clones and lacks some. This sample has more than 75,000 clones, with 88% found just once. The TCR originated in an adult with an advanced solid tumor such as melanoma, head and neck, liver or kidney cancer. The rearrangement links TRBV10-3 to TRBJ2-5, with 7 bases that match TRBD2. The sample here was CD4+ or CD8+ T cells sorted from blood, taken in a trial of the OX40 agonist ivuxolimab. The CDR3 here is CAISERASGPDWGQYF. CDR3 DNA: TGTGCCATCAGTGAGAGGGCTAGCGGCCCAGATTGGGGCCAGTACTTC.